Presented here are 26 T cell receptor beta chains from one specimen sequenced in a study of blood T cell repertoires in COVID-19. Assay: immunoSEQ multiplex PCR; the TCRdb copy retains only in-frame clones and omits some. The sample shows about 140,000 clones, around 87% of them seen only once. Sequenced input: peripheral blood. The source of these receptors is a woman in her 40s with acute or convalescent COVID-19.

This clone has a single count. V usage is TRBV7-2 and J usage is TRBJ2-7; D uncertain. This CDR3 spans 13 amino acids. Germline V gene lookup returns CDR1 SGHTA and CDR2 FQGNSA. V lost 4 bases and J lost 1, with 8 bases in between. DNA for the CDR3: TGTGCCAGCAGCTCTCTCCCGTCCTACGAGCAGTACTTC. Translating it yields CASSSLPSYEQYF.

J is TRBJ2-7 and V is TRBV9; D may be TRBD1 (6 bases). The germline V gene has CDR1 SGDLS and CDR2 YYNGEE. The CDR3 runs 15 residues. Trimming pared 2 bases from V and 4 bases from J, leaving 16 bases between. CDR3 residues: CASSVGDNPEYEQYF. CDR3 sequence (DNA): TGTGCCAGCAGCGTCGGGGACAATCCGGAGTACGAGCAGTACTTC.

The chain links TRBV9 to TRBJ1-1; 9 positions match TRBD1. This CDR3 comprises 13 residues. CDR1 SGDLS and CDR2 YYNGEE come from the germline V gene. After removal of 4 bases from V and 7 bases from J, the junction contained 5 bases not matched to a gene. The CDR3 DNA reads TGTGCCAGCAGCAAGGGGACAGGGAGTGAAGCTTTCTTT. This encodes CASSKGTGSEAFF.

This chain uses TRBV4-1 with TRBJ2-2; TRBD1 agrees at 8 bases. Germline-derived CDR1 and CDR2 are MGHRA and YSYEKL. V lost 3 bases, J lost 7 bases, and 7 bases stayed unmatched. CDR3 length: 15 amino acids. As DNA, the CDR3 is TGCGCCAGCAGCCATCAGGACAGGGAAAACGGGGAGCTGTTTTTT. Translating gives CASSHQDRENGELFF.

The rearrangement links TRBV5-5 to TRBJ1-4; D remains unclear. Germline CDR1 reads SGHKS; CDR2 reads YYEKEE (reference sequence). V was shortened by 4 bases and J by 2 bases, with 12 bases between the two germline ends. The CDR3 runs to 15 residues. The CDR3 loop reads CASSLRAPTNEKLFF. The CDR3 region has the DNA TGTGCCAGCAGCCTCCGAGCCCCCACTAATGAAAAACTGTTTTTT.

The rearrangement uses TRBV2 and TRBJ2-1; unclear D gene. Germline CDR1 and CDR2: SNHLY and FYNNEI. Trimming took off 2 bases at V and 7 bases at J, with 9 bases between the two ends. There are 13 residues in the CDR3. The CDR3 DNA is TGTGCCAGCAGTGAAAGTCGGAGAAATGAGCAGTTCTTC. This translates into CASSESRRNEQFF.

The chain links TRBV4-3 to TRBJ2-7; D perhaps matches TRBD2 (6 bases). Trimming stripped 0 bases from V and 6 bases from J, with 12 bases between. Germline loops: CDR1 LGHNA, CDR2 YSLEER. The CDR3 extends over 14 amino acids. CDR3 bases: TGCGCCAGCAGCCAAGATCTATGGGGGGTCGAGCAGTACTTC. The encoded protein is CASSQDLWGVEQYF.

The chain recombines TRBV23-1 with TRBJ1-2; 9 bases are a match to TRBD1. TRBV23-1 is placed among ORFs of uncertain function. This CDR3 has 13 residues. Trimming at V came to 6 bases and at J to 6 bases, leaving 5 bases not matched to a gene. This CDR3 is CASSQGQGDGYTF. The CDR3 DNA is TGCGCCAGCAGCCAGGGACAGGGTGATGGCTACACCTTC.

The chain employs TRBV19 and TRBJ1-1; D not resolved. Germline CDR1 and CDR2: LNHDA and SQIVND (reference sequence). Between the trimmed V and J ends, which lost 5 bases and 6 bases, there was a span of 7 bases. The CDR3 is made up of 11 amino acids. The CDR3 loop is CASSYAAEAFF. The CDR3 nucleotides are TGTGCCAGTAGTTACGCGGCTGAAGCTTTCTTT.

The chain couples TRBV29-1 to TRBJ2-7, with 8 bases fitting TRBD1. CDR1 is SQVTM, CDR2 ANQGSEA, per germline. Losses at the gene ends were 1 base for V and 3 bases for J; bases not matched to a gene: 8. CDR3 length equals 15 residues. The CDR3 loop is CSVEGQGTHDYEQYF. CDR3 in DNA: TGCAGCGTTGAAGGACAGGGGACCCATGACTACGAGCAGTACTTC.

The chain employs TRBV6-5 and TRBJ1-1, with TRBD1 identical over 7 bases. The CDR3 runs to 14 residues. The V segment lost 8 bases and the J segment 0 bases; nucleotides outside the gene matches: 6. The V gene's germline CDR1 is MNHEY and CDR2 SVGAGI. CDR3 sequence (DNA): TGTGCCAGCGGACCCGGGACAGTGAACACTGAAGCTTTCTTT. This sequence encodes CASGPGTVNTEAFF.

This chain joins TRBV4-2 and TRBJ1-3; D is ambiguous. The CDR3 length is 16 residues. CDR1 LGHNA and CDR2 YNFKEQ come from the germline V gene. The ends were cut back, 0 bases at V and 0 bases at J, with 9 bases in the middle. The CDR3 nucleotides are TGTGCCAGCAGCCAAGATCTCTCCGGCTCTGGAAACACCATATATTTT. Its protein product is CASSQDLSGSGNTIYF.

The chain recombines TRBV9 with TRBJ2-3, with 9 bases fitting TRBD1. The CDR3 spans 14 residues. Germline V gives CDR1 SGDLS, CDR2 YYNGEE. V lost 2 bases and J lost 5; bases outside the gene matches: 3. CDR3 sequence: CASSVGQGKDTQYF. CDR3 DNA sequence: TGTGCCAGCAGCGTCGGACAGGGGAAAGATACGCAGTATTTT.

This clone was seen a few times. The chain employs TRBV7-6 and TRBJ2-3; the match to TRBD2 covers 10 bases. CDR3 length: 18 residues. Germline loops: CDR1 SGHVS, CDR2 FNYEAQ. With V trimmed by 5 bases and J by 6 bases, 17 bases remained unmatched. The CDR3: CASSLLTSGGAGVDTQYF. CDR3 in DNA: TGTGCCAGCAGCCTACTCACGAGCGGGGGGGCCGGGGTGGATACGCAGTATTTT.

This chain links TRBV7-2 with TRBJ1-6, with D uncertain. Germline V gene data show CDR1 as SGHTA and CDR2 as FQGNSA. The V end lost 3 bases, the J end lost 5 bases, and 17 bases lay between the germline ends. There are 17 residues in the CDR3. CDR3 in amino acids: CASSLFSVNLDNSPLHF. The CDR3 coding sequence is TGTGCCAGCAGCTTGTTTTCGGTGAACCTCGATAATTCACCCCTCCACTTT.

The chain links TRBV7-2 to TRBJ1-6; the match to TRBD1 covers 7 bases. This CDR3 region has 19 residues. The V gene's germline CDR1 is SGHTA and CDR2 FQGNSA. V trimming: 4 bases; J trimming: 8 bases; junction bases outside the gene matches: 20. The CDR3, as DNA: TGTGCCAGCAGCTCGACAGGGCTCGAAGGGTGGTCTCTACATTCACCCCTCCACTTT. This encodes CASSSTGLEGWSLHSPLHF. The full variable domain, in which reference TRBV7-2 and TRBJ1-6 provide the parts outside the CDR3, is GAGVSQSPSNKVTEKGKDVELRCDPISGHTALYWYRQSLGQGLEFLIYFQGNSAPDKSGLPSDRFSAERTGGSVSTLTIQRTQQEDSAVYLCASSSTGLEGWSLHSPLHFGNGTRLTVT.

This chain uses TRBV18 with TRBJ1-1, with 8 bases that match TRBD1. Germline CDR1 KGHSH, CDR2 LQKENI. V trimming: 3 bases; J trimming: 10 bases; junction bases outside the gene matches: 4. The CDR3 is 12 residues long. The CDR3 here is CASSPTGEGAFF. CDR3 sequence (DNA): TGTGCCAGCTCACCGACAGGGGAGGGAGCTTTCTTT.

This clone has a handful of counts. This chain uses TRBV18 with TRBJ1-4, with 9 bases that match TRBD1. V shed 3 bases and J 7 bases; nucleotides not matched to a gene: 6. Germline V gives CDR1 KGHSH, CDR2 LQKENI. The CDR3 spans 15 residues. CDR3 DNA sequence: TGTGCCAGCTCACCGAGGGGACAGGGAGGTGAAAAACTGTTTTTT. Translating gives CASSPRGQGGEKLFF.

The chain uses TRBV4-3 and TRBJ2-4; 7 positions agree with TRBD1. Per the germline V gene, CDR1 is LGHNA and CDR2 is YSLEER. This CDR3 has 15 amino acids. J gave up 9 bases and V 0 bases, and 8 bases lay outside the gene matches. This chain's CDR3 is CASSQDLGQSGIQYF. CDR3 DNA sequence: TGCGCCAGCAGCCAAGATCTGGGACAGTCCGGCATTCAGTACTTC.

The chain couples TRBV12-3 or TRBV12-4 to TRBJ1-5; a possible D gene is TRBD1 (5 bases). This CDR3 has 13 amino acids. Trimming took off 5 bases at V and 9 bases at J, with 14 bases between the two ends. The CDR3 DNA sequence: TGTGCCAGCAGTAGACAGTTCATCGCGCCCCAGCATTTT. Translated: CASSRQFIAPQHF.

The chain employs TRBV4-3 and TRBJ1-4, with TRBD1 matching over 7 bases. From germline, CDR1 is LGHNA and CDR2 YSLEER. The V segment lost 0 bases and the J segment 3 bases; nucleotides outside the gene matches: 7. This CDR3 spans 17 amino acids. CDR3 residues: CASSQDSGGRANEKLFF. CDR3 nucleotides: TGCGCCAGCAGCCAAGATTCAGGGGGTCGTGCTAATGAAAAACTGTTTTTT.

The rearrangement joins TRBV4-3 to TRBJ2-1; the D gene is possibly TRBD2 (6 bases). The CDR3 has 16 amino acids. V was shortened by 0 bases and J by 1 base, with 10 bases between the two germline ends. CDR1 and CDR2 (germline): LGHNA, YSLEER. Written as DNA, the CDR3 is TGCGCCAGCAGCCAAGATACGGGGGAGTCCTACAATGAGCAGTTCTTC. Protein product: CASSQDTGESYNEQFF.

The chain uses TRBV19 and TRBJ1-4; D uncertain. V was pared by 4 bases and J by 3 bases, with 12 bases between. The CDR3 loop spans 15 amino acids. The germline gives CDR1 LNHDA, CDR2 SQIVND (reference sequence). The CDR3 sequence: CASSRMGRANEKLFF. CDR3 DNA: TGTGCCAGTAGTAGGATGGGGAGGGCTAATGAAAAACTGTTTTTT.

V and J are TRBV10-3 and TRBJ2-3; 9 bases agree with TRBD2. Germline V lookup: CDR1 ENHRY, CDR2 SYGVKD. This CDR3 region has 13 residues. After removal of 9 bases from V and 4 bases from J, the junction contained 5 bases not matched to a gene. CDR3 nucleotide sequence: TGTGCCATAGGGACTAGCCGTGCAGATACGCAGTATTTT. Protein product: CAIGTSRADTQYF.

The V call is TRBV6-2 or TRBV6-3, the J call TRBJ2-7, with TRBD2 matching over 12 bases. Trimming at V came to 8 bases and at J to 6 bases, leaving 11 bases not matched to a gene. The CDR3 is 15 residues long. CDR1 is MNHEY and CDR2 is SVGEGT in the germline V gene. The CDR3 loop reads CASRYSGTSGPEQYF. CDR3 DNA: TGTGCCAGCCGATACTCCGGGACTAGCGGGCCCGAGCAGTACTTC.

The gene calls are TRBV7-2 and TRBJ2-1, with 14 bases identical to TRBD2. The CDR3 totals 15 residues. V lost 4 bases, J lost 9 bases, and 5 bases stayed unmatched. The V gene's germline CDR1 is SGHTA and CDR2 FQGNSA. Here the CDR3 DNA reads TGTGCCAGCAGCTACGGGACTAGCGGGAGTATTGAGCAGTTCTTC. Translating it yields CASSYGTSGSIEQFF.